Below are 21 T cell receptor beta chains sequenced from a single sample in a study of blood T cell repertoires in COVID-19. Method: immunoSEQ multiplex PCR; TCRdb's copy keeps in-frame clones and lacks some. Here the sample spans roughly 100,000 clones, roughly 85% being singletons. The specimen was peripheral blood. The receptors originated from a woman older than 75 with acute or convalescent COVID-19.

This chain joins TRBV7-9 and TRBJ1-1; tentatively, D is TRBD1 (5 bases). CDR3 length: 17 amino acids. Germline CDR1 reads SEHNR; CDR2 reads FQNEAQ (reference sequence). V shed 10 bases and J shed 0 bases, with 24 bases lying between them. CDR3 DNA sequence: TGTGCCATCACTAGGGCGCGGGGCACAACAATGAACACTGAAGCTTTCTTT. It encodes CAITRARGTTMNTEAFF.

DNA of the CDR3: TGTGCCAGTAGTATCTCAGCAACAGGGGGCCTCTACGAGCAGTACTTC. Translated: CASSISATGGLYEQYF. The chain couples TRBV19 to TRBJ2-7, with 9 positions matching TRBD1. Germline lookup yields CDR1 LNHDA and CDR2 SQIVND (reference sequence). Trimming at V came to 3 bases and at J to 3 bases, leaving 9 bases not matched to a gene. The CDR3 extends over 16 amino acids. The variable domain in full, completed from reference TRBV19 and TRBJ2-7, reads DGGITQSPKYLFRKEGQNVTLSCEQNLNHDAMYWYRQDPGQGLRLIYYSQIVNDFQKGDIAEGYSVSREKKESFPLTVTSAQKNPTAFYLCASSISATGGLYEQYFGPGTRLTVT.

Only a few counts were recorded for this clone. This chain joins TRBV5-1 and TRBJ1-5, with TRBD1 as a possible D gene (6 bases). Trimming removed 1 base at V and 2 bases at J, with 10 bases between. This CDR3 contains 15 residues. In germline, CDR1 is SGHRS, CDR2 YFSETQ. Written as DNA, the CDR3 is TGCGCCAGCAGCTTGTCTGGGGGCGGCAATCAGCCCCAGCATTTT. Translated, it gives CASSLSGGGNQPQHF.

The chain joins TRBV5-6 to TRBJ2-3, with TRBD1 matching 8 bases. Germline trimming cut 3 bases from V and 4 bases from J; bases unmatched to any gene: 13. CDR1 and CDR2 (germline): SGHDT, YYEEEE. The CDR3 length is 17 residues. The CDR3 bases are TGTGCCAGCAGCTCGAACAGGGGGAGTGCCACCCCAGATACGCAGTATTTT. Its translation is CASSSNRGSATPDTQYF.

The chain recombines TRBV6-5 with TRBJ2-1; 11 bases agree with TRBD2. The CDR3 is 15 residues long. From germline, CDR1 is MNHEY and CDR2 SVGAGI. The trim removed 5 bases at V and 6 bases at J, leaving 6 bases unmatched. Written as DNA, the CDR3 is TGTGCCAGCAGTAACCCTAGCGGGAGGTTCAATGAGCAGTTCTTC. This translates into CASSNPSGRFNEQFF.

The V and J genes are TRBV21-1 and TRBJ2-5; the DNA was not used to check the table's D call, TRBD2. TRBV21-1 is a known pseudogene. The CDR3 has 15 residues. The CDR3, as DNA: TGTGCCAGCAGCAAAGCGGGGGGACTAGAAGAGACCCAGTACTTC. This codes for CASSKAGGLEETQYF.

The chain uses TRBV5-1 and TRBJ1-1, with 7 bases fitting TRBD1. The J segment lost 6 bases and the V segment lost 4 bases, leaving 12 bases of the junction unmatched. The CDR3 totals 15 residues. CDR1 and CDR2 from the germline V gene are SGHRS and YFSETQ. CDR3 in amino acids: CASSITGVDVAEAFF. CDR3 DNA: TGCGCCAGCAGCATCACAGGGGTGGACGTGGCTGAAGCTTTCTTT. Variable domain in full (rest from reference TRBV5-1 and TRBJ1-1): KAGVTQTPRYLIKTRGQQVTLSCSPISGHRSVSWYQQTPGQGLQFLFEYFSETQRNKGNFPGRFSGRQFSNSRSEMNVSTLELGDSALYLCASSITGVDVAEAFFGQGTRLTVV.

The chain employs TRBV24-1 and TRBJ2-5; TRBD2 matches at 7 bases. Looked up from germline, CDR1 is KGHDR and CDR2 is SFDVKD. The junction had 12 bases not matched to a gene; V was cut back by 4 bases and J by 5 bases. There are 16 residues in the CDR3. The CDR3 DNA is TGTGCCACCAGTGACACCGGACGCGGGAGAGGGGAGACCCAGTACTTC. Amino acid sequence: CATSDTGRGRGETQYF.

V is TRBV2 and J is TRBJ2-4; TRBD1 aligns across 7 bases. There are 11 residues in the CDR3. The junction had 1 base not matched to a gene; V was cut back by 6 bases and J by 8 bases. Per the germline V gene, CDR1 is SNHLY and CDR2 is FYNNEI. The DNA for the CDR3 is TGTGCCAGCAGAGACAGGGACATTCAGTACTTC. Residues: CASRDRDIQYF.

This chain joins TRBV19 and TRBJ2-2, with 7 bases aligning to TRBD2. The germline V gene encodes CDR1 LNHDA and CDR2 SQIVND (reference sequence). The CDR3 spans 15 residues. J was trimmed by 6 bases and V by 3 bases; bases with no gene match: 7. CDR3 loop: CASSIRERDAGELFF. DNA of the CDR3: TGTGCCAGTAGTATCCGGGAGCGGGACGCCGGGGAGCTGTTTTTT.

The chain has TRBV10-1 and TRBJ1-2; weak D call: TRBD1 (6 bases). The germline V gene encodes CDR1 WNHNN and CDR2 SYGVQD (reference sequence). V lost 0 bases and J 4 bases, leaving 9 bases between the germline ends. This CDR3 spans 14 amino acids. DNA of the CDR3: TGCGCCAGCAGTGAGTCGAAACAGGGCTATGGCTACACCTTC. It translates to CASSESKQGYGYTF.

In DNA, the CDR3 is TGTGCCAGCAGCGACCGGGACAGGGGGTTCCAGAGCTCCTACAATGAGCAGTTCTTC. Translation gives CASSDRDRGFQSSYNEQFF. The chain recombines TRBV7-2 with TRBJ2-1; 11 nucleotides agree with TRBD1. The length of the CDR3 is 19 residues. The ends lost 5 bases at V and 0 bases at J; junction bases unmatched: 12. Germline CDR1 SGHTA, CDR2 FQGNSA.

This chain uses TRBV2 with TRBJ1-1; 10 bases match TRBD1. The CDR3 totals 16 residues. CDR1 and CDR2 (germline): SNHLY, FYNNEI. After removal of 7 bases from V and 3 bases from J, the junction contained 11 bases not matched to a gene. The CDR3 loop reads CASKIDRGRGDTEAFF. For the CDR3, the DNA is TGTGCCAGCAAAATAGACAGGGGGCGAGGGGACACTGAAGCTTTCTTT.

This clone occurred once. The V and J genes are TRBV5-1 and TRBJ2-1; 11 positions agree with TRBD2. Germline trimming cut 0 bases from V and 9 bases from J; bases unmatched to any gene: 2. Per germline, CDR1 SGHRS and CDR2 YFSETQ. This CDR3 is built from 14 residues. CDR3 amino acids: CASSLGLAGGEQFF. The CDR3 DNA reads as TGCGCCAGCAGCTTGGGTCTAGCGGGAGGTGAGCAGTTCTTC.

The chain has TRBV6-1 and TRBJ1-4; TRBD1 matches at 7 bases. CDR3 length equals 16 residues. The germline V gene encodes CDR1 MNHNS and CDR2 SASEGT. Trimming cost V 4 bases and J 8 bases; bases outside gene matches: 13. CDR3 loop: CASSVLPGQPEEKLFF. The CDR3 nucleotides read TGTGCCAGCAGTGTTTTACCGGGACAGCCAGAAGAAAAACTGTTTTTT.

This clone is categorized as medium-sized. This sequence joins TRBV7-2 and TRBJ2-2; no firm D call. V shed 5 bases and J shed 9 bases, with 7 bases lying between them. This CDR3 comprises 11 residues. CDR1 is SGHTA and CDR2 is FQGNSA in the germline V gene. The CDR3 here is CASSPSRELFF. The CDR3 nucleotides read TGTGCCAGCAGCCCCTCCCGGGAGCTGTTTTTT.

The chain recombines TRBV19 with TRBJ2-1, with D possibly being TRBD2 (5 bases). CDR3 length: 15 residues. CDR1 is LNHDA and CDR2 is SQIVND in the germline V gene (reference sequence). With 1 base removed from V and 2 bases from J, the gap between germline ends came to 9 bases. The CDR3 DNA sequence: TGTGCCAGTAGTATAGTAAGCGGAACCTACAATGAGCAGTTCTTC. It is translated as CASSIVSGTYNEQFF.

V and J are TRBV7-8 and TRBJ1-5; 8 bases are shared with TRBD1. V trimming: 2 bases; J trimming: 6 bases; junction bases outside the gene matches: 6. Per the germline V gene, CDR1 is SGHVS and CDR2 is FQNEAQ. The CDR3 extends over 15 amino acids. The CDR3 coding sequence is TGTGCCAGCAGCTTAAACCCAGGGGGCGGTCAGCCCCAGCATTTT. It translates to CASSLNPGGGQPQHF.

The chain recombines TRBV25-1 with TRBJ2-3; possible D gene TRBD2, 5 bases. V gave up 5 bases and J gave up 3 bases, with 12 bases separating them. The CDR3 is 14 residues long. CDR1 is MGHDK, CDR2 SYGVNS, per germline. The CDR3: CASSRMEATDTQYF. The CDR3 coding sequence is TGTGCCAGCAGTCGGATGGAGGCAACAGATACGCAGTATTTT.

This clone has a handful of counts. The chain combines TRBV7-9 with TRBJ1-1; D gene ambiguous. The ends were cut back, 4 bases at V and 8 bases at J, with 8 bases in the middle. This CDR3 region has 11 residues. CDR1 is SEHNR, CDR2 FQNEAQ, per germline (reference sequence). The CDR3 DNA reads as TGTGCCAGCAGCTCCTACAGCGAAGCTTTCTTT. Protein sequence: CASSSYSEAFF.

A single count supports this clone. The chain carries TRBV7-8 and TRBJ1-3; no definite D call. V lost 5 bases to trimming and J lost 0 bases, with 14 bases between them. The germline V gene encodes CDR1 SGHVS and CDR2 FQNEAQ. The CDR3 sequence is 16 residues long. For the CDR3, the DNA is TGTGCCAGCAGCCCGAGGGTCGGAGCCTCTGGAAACACCATATATTTT. Translation: CASSPRVGASGNTIYF.